These 2 T cell receptor beta chains originate from one sample sequenced in a study of shared clonotypes between healthy human individuals. Repertoires were generated with immunoSEQ multiplex PCR, while TCRdb's copy carries only in-frame clones and drops some. The sample records 1.4 million to 1.5 million clones, around 97% being singletons. The sample taken for sequencing was naive CD4+ T cells sorted from blood. Subset denoted: CD45RA+ positively selected. These receptor sequences come from a man younger than 40 in good health.

This clone was seen more than once but under ten times. The V and J genes are TRBV5-5 and TRBJ2-2; no clear D gene. Trimming removed 4 bases at V and 8 bases at J, with 18 bases between. From germline, CDR1 is SGHKS and CDR2 YYEKEE (reference sequence). This CDR3 contains 15 residues. The CDR3 bases are TGTGCCAGCAGCCCTGGACCCCCGCTGGGGGGGGAGCTGTTTTTT. Protein: CASSPGPPLGGELFF.

For the CDR3, the DNA is TGTGCCAGCAGCGCGGGACAGGGAGGGCGGGAGACCCAGTACTTC. This sequence encodes CASSAGQGGRETQYF. The J gene is TRBJ2-5, the V gene TRBV5-4, with TRBD1 matching 9 bases. CDR3 length equals 15 residues. V was pared by 4 bases and J by 5 bases, with 9 bases of the junction left unmatched. Germline loops: CDR1 SGHNT, CDR2 YYREEE (reference sequence).